This T cell receptor (beta chain) was sequenced during a study of blood T cell repertoires in COVID-19. On the study more broadly: Material from acute and convalescent COVID-19 was sourced from the United States, Italy and Spain. Sources were T cells, B-cell-depleted T cells, or PBMCs; the material itself was cDNA or gDNA.

Authors' methods: Researchers report that nucleated cell counts were estimated from reference gene primer amplification. The assay was immunoSEQ multiplex PCR, and TCRdb's table has in-frame clones only and misses some. For V, J and clone size, that table is used; D and trimming come from the DNA. In the table there are around 99,000 clones, about 90% of which are singletons. The CDR3 extends over 19 amino acids. Trimming left V 5 bases short and J 0 bases short, with 25 bases between. Per germline, CDR1 MNHNY and CDR2 SVGAGI (reference sequence). This sequence joins TRBV6-6 and TRBJ1-1, with a weak D call TRBD1 (5 bases). The receptor comes from a human donor in a cohort sampled during active COVID-19. Sequencing used peripheral blood. This CDR3 is CASSLRQRRGMTMNTEAFF. As DNA, the CDR3 is TGTGCCAGCAGTCTCCGACAGAGGCGCGGAATGACCATGAACACTGAAGCTTTCTTT.